Listed here are 25 T cell receptor beta chains from one sample, sequenced in a study of T cell repertoires in cytomegalovirus infection (dated by TCRdb to about 2019). Data came from an Illumina HiSeq 1500. TCRdb redid the processing of the public reads, applying fastp at Q25 and MiXCR, and retained in-frame beta chains. Identical CDR3 protein sequences are pooled into one entry, listed with their most common genes and DNA. Within this sample are 560,000 or so distinct CDR3 sequences, with approximately 15% of them counted one time only. The ten largest clones add up to roughly a quarter of the sample. Sequencing used CD8+ T cells from PBMCs. All receptors come from a human donor in good health (CMV status not recorded). Some clones in this sample may be carry-over from other donors' samples.

This clonotype was observed a handful of times. The genes are TRBV4-2 and TRBJ2-1; no reliable D call. The germline V gene encodes CDR1 LGHNA and CDR2 YNFKEQ. The CDR3 has 15 residues. V was clipped by 2 bases and J by 2 bases, with 10 bases between them. CDR3 loop: CASSQSQEPYNEQFF. The CDR3 DNA sequence: TGTGCCAGCAGCCAATCACAAGAGCCCTACAATGAGCAGTTCTTC.

This clonotype has a count of ten or more. The rearrangement uses TRBV7-9 and TRBJ1-1; 7 bases line up with TRBD1. CDR3 size: 14 residues. The germline V gene encodes CDR1 SEHNR and CDR2 FQNEAQ (reference sequence). Losses at the gene ends were 5 bases for V and 3 bases for J; bases not matched to a gene: 6. CDR3 residues: CASSLGTAYTEAFF. CDR3 bases: TGTGCCAGCAGCCTTGGGACAGCCTACACTGAAGCTTTCTTT.

This clonotype was detected a few times. The V gene is TRBV5-1, the J gene TRBJ2-2; D is tentatively TRBD1 or TRBD2 (5 bases each). Trimming stripped 4 bases from V and 3 bases from J, with 19 bases between. This CDR3 region has 17 residues. CDR1 and CDR2 from the germline V gene are SGHRS and YFSETQ. DNA of the CDR3: TGCGCCAGCAGCGGACTGGGACCCAAGAGGGACACCGGGGAGCTGTTTTTT. Its translation is CASSGLGPKRDTGELFF.

The chain has TRBV11-2 and TRBJ2-2; the match to TRBD2 covers 10 bases. After removal of 2 bases from V and 3 bases from J, the junction contained 6 bases not matched to a gene. The CDR3 contains 17 residues. CDR1 SGHAT and CDR2 FQNNGV come from the germline V gene. DNA for the CDR3: TGTGCCAGCAGCTTATCCAGCGGGGGGGCCCACACCGGGGAGCTGTTTTTT. Protein sequence: CASSLSSGGAHTGELFF.

This clonotype was picked up a small number of times. The chain uses TRBV7-3 and TRBJ2-1; a weak D match, TRBD2 (6 bases). The CDR3 is 16 amino acids. V was clipped by 0 bases and J by 3 bases, with 12 bases between them. CDR1 and CDR2 from the germline V gene are SGHTA and FQGTGA. CDR3 bases: TGTGCCAGCAGCTTAACAGCGGGCGCTAACTACAATGAGCAGTTCTTC. It yields the protein CASSLTAGANYNEQFF. Supplemented by reference TRBV7-3 and TRBJ2-1, the full variable domain reads GAGVSQTPSNKVTEKGKYVELRCDPISGHTALYWYRQSLGQGPEFLIYFQGTGAADDSGLPNDRFFAVRPEGSVSTLKIQRTERGDSAVYLCASSLTAGANYNEQFFGPGTRLTVL.

The rearrangement uses TRBV5-1 and TRBJ2-7, with a weak D call TRBD2 (6 bases). V was cut by 9 bases and J by 2 bases, with 15 bases left in between. Germline V lookup: CDR1 SGHRS, CDR2 YFSETQ. CDR3 length: 13 residues. The CDR3 DNA is TGCGCCACTAGCCGGGACTCACCCTACGAGCAGTACTTC. Amino acids: CATSRDSPYEQYF.

J is TRBJ1-4 and V is TRBV7-4; tentative D call: TRBD1 (6 bases). CDR1 SGHVT and CDR2 SQSDAQ come from the germline V gene. The CDR3 spans 13 residues. The ends were cut back, 6 bases at V and 5 bases at J, with 10 bases in the middle. CDR3 loop: CASSQGINEKLFF. The CDR3 coding sequence is TGTGCCAGCAGTCAGGGGATCAATGAAAAACTGTTTTTT.

The J gene is TRBJ1-5, the V gene TRBV28; no definite D call. Trimming took 3 bases from V and 3 from J, leaving 9 bases between them. This CDR3 spans 14 amino acids. Germline V lookup: CDR1 MDHEN, CDR2 SYDVKM. The CDR3 coding sequence is TGTGCCAGCAGTTTTGCGGGGTACAATCAGCCCCAGCATTTT. This sequence encodes CASSFAGYNQPQHF.

This clonotype was seen repeatedly, ten times or more. The gene calls are TRBV7-3 and TRBJ1-1; 8 nucleotides align to TRBD1. After removal of 0 bases from V and 5 bases from J, the junction contained 2 bases not matched to a gene. Germline loops: CDR1 SGHTA, CDR2 FQGTGA. This CDR3 contains 14 residues. CDR3 loop: CASSLTNRGTEAFF. The CDR3, as DNA: TGTGCCAGCAGCTTAACGAACAGGGGGACTGAAGCTTTCTTT.

At least ten counts were recorded for this clonotype. The genes are TRBV6-1 and TRBJ2-2; D call uncertain. The V gene lost 2 bases and the J gene lost 5 bases, with 12 bases spanning the gap. Per the germline V gene, CDR1 is MNHNS and CDR2 is SASEGT. This CDR3 spans 15 amino acids. The CDR3 DNA reads TGTGCCAGCAGTGAAACCACCCCATGGACCGGGGAGCTGTTTTTT. This codes for CASSETTPWTGELFF.

This chain's CDR3 is CASSGEGPGGAYEQYF. The CDR3 region has the DNA TGTGCCAGCAGCGGAGAGGGCCCCGGGGGCGCCTACGAGCAGTACTTC. This sequence joins TRBV9 and TRBJ2-7; D possibly matches TRBD1 or TRBD2 (6 bases each). This CDR3 spans 16 amino acids. Trimming shortened V by 3 bases and J by 2 bases, and 18 bases separated the two germline ends. In germline, CDR1 is SGDLS, CDR2 YYNGEE.

V usage is TRBV27 and J usage is TRBJ2-1, with D maybe TRBD2 (6 bases). Germline CDR1 is MNHEY and CDR2 is SMNVEV (reference sequence). Trimming pared 3 bases from V and 8 bases from J, leaving 17 bases between. This CDR3 spans 15 amino acids. The CDR3 DNA reads as TGTGCCAGCAGTTTGGAGGGGTCAAAGGGCTATGAGCAGTTCTTC. Encoded protein: CASSLEGSKGYEQFF.

This clonotype was observed a handful of times. J is TRBJ1-4 and V is TRBV6-5; 7 nucleotides match TRBD1. There are 15 residues in the CDR3. V was pared by 5 bases and J by 1 base, with 4 bases of the junction left unmatched. In germline, CDR1 is MNHEY, CDR2 SVGAGI. The CDR3 loop reads CASSRRQGTNEKLFF. CDR3 sequence (DNA): TGTGCCAGCAGTCGCCGACAGGGAACTAATGAAAAACTGTTTTTT.

About this clonotype: Germline and junction disagree at one end, which may indicate a read error. The chain couples TRBV27 to TRBJ1-2; D gene ambiguous. Germline V CDR1 and CDR2: MNHEY, SMNVEV (reference sequence). This CDR3 spans 14 amino acids. CDR3 bases: TGTGCCAGCAGTTCAGCTCCGGAAGGCTATGGCTACAACTTC. Encoded protein: CASSSAPEGYGYNF.

This clonotype showed up many times. The chain has TRBV7-3 and TRBJ2-3; no definite D call. The length of the CDR3 is 15 residues. In germline, CDR1 is SGHTA, CDR2 FQGTGA. V lost 6 bases to trimming and J lost 0 bases, with 13 bases between them. The CDR3 protein is CASSPLGASTDTQYF. The CDR3 nucleotides read TGTGCCAGCAGTCCCCTAGGAGCTAGCACAGATACGCAGTATTTT.

Many counts were recorded for this clonotype. The chain couples TRBV6-5 to TRBJ2-2, with D maybe TRBD2 (5 bases). There are 15 residues in the CDR3. Trimming stripped 4 bases from V and 4 bases from J, with 13 bases between. CDR1 is MNHEY, CDR2 SVGAGI, per germline. CDR3 bases: TGTGCCAGCAGTTTTAGCGTTGGATCCACCGGGGAGCTGTTTTTT. It translates to CASSFSVGSTGELFF.

The chain carries TRBV4-2 and TRBJ1-1, with D possibly matching TRBD1 (6 bases). Germline CDR1 and CDR2: LGHNA and YNFKEQ. The CDR3 covers 15 residues. The V and J ends lost 0 bases and 3 bases respectively, with 11 bases between them. The DNA of the CDR3 is TGTGCCAGCAGCCAAGATAACAGGGAGGACACTGAAGCTTTCTTT. Its translation: CASSQDNREDTEAFF.

The chain uses TRBV20-1 and TRBJ2-5, with D possibly matching TRBD1 (6 bases). The CDR3 length is 13 residues. From germline, CDR1 is DFQATT and CDR2 SNEGSKA (reference sequence). Between the trimmed V and J ends, which lost 2 bases and 3 bases, there was a span of 10 bases. CDR3 DNA: TGCAGTGCTAGACAGGGGTTGGAAGAGACCCAGTACTTC. It codes for CSARQGLEETQYF.

This clonotype was seen more than once but under ten times. V is TRBV27 and J is TRBJ1-3, with 8 bases aligning to TRBD1. CDR3 length: 16 residues. Germline lookup yields CDR1 MNHEY and CDR2 SMNVEV (reference sequence). Trimming at V came to 4 bases and at J to 3 bases, leaving 8 bases not matched to a gene. The CDR3: CASSSSTDRGGNTIYF. Here the CDR3 DNA reads TGTGCCAGCAGTTCCTCCACCGACAGGGGTGGAAACACCATATATTTT.

In its sample, this clonotype was seen many times. The chain employs TRBV7-9 and TRBJ2-2; D is undetermined. V was shortened by 5 bases and J by 0 bases, with 13 bases between the two germline ends. This CDR3 has 16 amino acids. Germline V lookup: CDR1 SEHNR, CDR2 FQNEAQ (reference sequence). CDR3 sequence reads: CASSLAVVANTGELFF. CDR3 nucleotide sequence: TGTGCCAGCAGCCTGGCGGTTGTAGCGAACACCGGGGAGCTGTTTTTT.

This clonotype was counted between two and nine times. CDR3 amino acids: CASSGDGDYNEQFF. The CDR3 DNA reads as TGTGCCAGCAGCGGGGACGGAGACTACAATGAGCAGTTCTTC. This chain links TRBV2 with TRBJ2-1; perhaps D is TRBD1 or TRBD2 (5 bases each). The CDR3 covers 14 residues. Between the trimmed V and J ends, which lost 6 bases and 3 bases, there was a span of 12 bases. CDR1 and CDR2 (germline): SNHLY, FYNNEI.

This rearrangement joins TRBV27 to TRBJ1-1; D is possibly TRBD1 (6 bases). The CDR3 loop spans 14 amino acids. Per the germline V gene, CDR1 is MNHEY and CDR2 is SMNVEV (reference sequence). Between the trimmed V and J ends, which lost 4 bases and 3 bases, there was a span of 12 bases. The CDR3 bases are TGTGCCAGCAGTTGGGGGGCTGACGACACTGAAGCTTTCTTT. Translating gives CASSWGADDTEAFF.

The rearrangement joins TRBV19 to TRBJ1-3, with 8 bases that match TRBD1. Germline V lookup: CDR1 LNHDA, CDR2 SQIVND (reference sequence). The length of the CDR3 is 15 residues. V was pared by 5 bases and J by 2 bases, with 5 bases of the junction left unmatched. CDR3 in amino acids: CASSEQGDAGNTIYF. As DNA, the CDR3 is TGTGCCAGTAGTGAACAGGGGGATGCTGGAAACACCATATATTTT.

V is TRBV28 and J is TRBJ2-5, with 8 bases matching TRBD2. V gave up 4 bases and J gave up 4 bases; unmatched junction bases: 8. Germline CDR1 is MDHEN and CDR2 is SYDVKM. The CDR3 totals 15 residues. As DNA, the CDR3 is TGTGCCAGCAGTTCTAGATGGACTAGCCGAGAGACCCAGTACTTC. Translation: CASSSRWTSRETQYF.

V usage is TRBV14 and J usage is TRBJ2-7, with a tentative D call TRBD2 (6 bases). V gave up 1 base and J gave up 11 bases, with 15 bases separating them. The CDR3 runs 13 residues. Germline V CDR1 and CDR2: SGHDN, FVKESK. Here the CDR3 reads CASSQGRAYVKYF. DNA for the CDR3: TGTGCCAGCAGCCAAGGGAGGGCTTACGTGAAGTACTTC.